The text below deals with one T cell receptor (beta chain). Methods used by the authors: How many nucleated cells were present was estimated from reference gene primer amplification. Data came from immunoSEQ multiplex PCR; TCRdb stores just in-frame clones and leaves some out. For V, J and clone size, that table is used; D and trimming come from the DNA. The sample lists more than 300,000 clones, 89% seen once, with 5% to 7.5% in the top ten. The sample comes from a study of blood T cell repertoires in COVID-19. Study-wide background: Samples taken during acute and convalescent COVID-19 were collected in the United States, Italy and Spain. From T cells, B-cell-depleted T cells, or PBMCs came the material, which was cDNA or gDNA.

This clonotype originated in a man between 18 and 35 years old who had recovered from COVID-19. Source material: peripheral blood.

The CDR3 nucleotides read TGCGCCAGCAGCCAAAGGCAGGCCTCCTACAATGAGCAGTTCTTC. It is translated as CASSQRQASYNEQFF. J is TRBJ2-1 and V is TRBV4-1, with D uncertain. Germline loops: CDR1 MGHRA, CDR2 YSYEKL. CDR3 length equals 15 residues. V lost 2 bases to trimming and J lost 0 bases, with 8 bases between them.